This T cell receptor beta chain was obtained from a study of blood T cell repertoires in COVID-19 (dated by TCRdb to 2019 to 2021). About the full investigation: Collaborator samples came from the United States, Italy and Spain and covered acute and convalescent phases of COVID-19. The prospective study material was composed of cDNA or gDNA derived from T cells, B-cell-depleted T cells, or PBMCs. The dataset comprised deeply sampled blood TCRbeta repertoires from subjects exposed to, actively infected with, or recovered from COVID-19. A freely available public database, intended as a resource for researchers studying the immune response to SARS-CoV-2, is where the repertoires were released. Samples came from the ongoing ImmuneRACE study (first 160 participants) plus 1,254 subjects from 6 global collaborators. Sample metadata almost always included a de-identified subject ID, COVID-19 status, age in years and sex. Where available, HLA class I and class II types were obtained from metadata supplied by the sample provider rather than from assay-based typing.

TCRbeta CDR3 regions were amplified from genomic DNA by means of the immunoSEQ Assay, a bias-controlled multiplex PCR. As for the authors' bioinformatics: Within the assay, amplification of reference gene primers was used to estimate how many nucleated cells each sample contained. To quantify the absolute abundance of each unique TCRbeta CDR3 rearrangement, sequence reads were collapsed and filtered. For each sample, productive Simpson clonality was calculated as the square root of Simpson's diversity index over productive rearrangements. The source is immuneACCESS, and TCRdb retained only in-frame sequences with V and J called. Part of the clones is not carried over; for the studies checked, unresolved V genes explain less than half of this, and the remainder is unexplained. V, J and clone size derive from that table, while D and trimming were established from the DNA sequence. The sample yields about 74,000 clones; 90% were counted once. Roughly 9.1% of the sample is held by the ten biggest clonotypes.

Collaborating institutions collected whole blood in K2EDTA tubes following their own protocols. For TCRbeta analysis, collaborators shipped samples in one of three forms: frozen whole blood, isolated PBMCs, or DNA extracted from either of those sample types. This clone has just one count. There is no known antigen for this receptor. No much larger clonotype is one base removed from it; base qualities were not supplied. The research as a whole found: The quantity of clinical and demographic metadata differed by source and by participant and was supplied without curation.

The CDR3 covers 15 residues, taking in both the cysteine and the phenylalanine. The DNA shown is the 45-base CDR3, in frame from base 1. The sample comprised peripheral blood. The chain links TRBV21-1 with TRBJ2-5; TRBD2, the table's D call, was not compared with the DNA. TRBV21-1 is annotated as a pseudogene. The receptor's source is a human donor in a cohort sampled during active COVID-19. The sequenced DNA is TGTGCCAGCAGCAAAGTAAAAGGACTTCAAGAGACCCAGTACTTC. It specifies CASSKVKGLQETQYF.